These 6 T cell receptor beta chains were all obtained from the same sample, sequenced in a study of T cell responses to AZD1222 COVID-19 vaccine (dated by TCRdb to about 2021). Read against the paper, the sample's time point label means: baseline before first vaccination. The library was built by means of the immunoSEQ multiplex PCR assay. TCRdb carries this immuneACCESS record with in-frame sequences only. Its versions omit some clonotypes, under half of them owing to an unresolved V gene in the studies checked, with the rest unexplained. Here the sample has 150,000 to 200,000 clones; 80% to 95% occur a single time. About 1.6% of the sample is held by the ten biggest clonotypes. Sequences were derived from peripheral blood, sampled on day 0 of AZD1222 vaccination. These TCRs come from an adult in good health.

The chain is built from TRBV7-3 and TRBJ2-5, with D tentatively TRBD2 (5 bases). CDR1 is SGHTA, CDR2 FQGTGA, per germline. V lost 0 bases, J lost 4 bases, and 9 bases lay in between. The CDR3 has 14 amino acids. The CDR3 DNA reads as TGTGCCAGCAGCTTAACACCCGGGGTAGAGACCCAGTACTTC. It yields the protein CASSLTPGVETQYF.

The chain employs TRBV19 and TRBJ1-5; a possible D gene is TRBD1 (5 bases). V was pared by 4 bases and J by 5 bases, with 15 bases between. Germline V gene data show CDR1 as LNHDA and CDR2 as SQIVND (reference sequence). The CDR3 totals 15 residues. The CDR3 protein is CASSRTVDSYQPQHF. The CDR3 bases are TGTGCCAGTAGTAGAACTGTTGACAGTTATCAGCCCCAGCATTTT.

This chain uses TRBV6-2 or TRBV6-3 with TRBJ1-5, with D unresolved. The V gene's germline CDR1 is MNHEY and CDR2 SVGEGT. The ends were cut back, 1 base at V and 0 bases at J, with 7 bases in the middle. The CDR3 is 15 residues long. CDR3 sequence (DNA): TGTGCCAGCAGTTACTTTGGGAATAGCAATCAGCCCCAGCATTTT. It encodes CASSYFGNSNQPQHF.

The J gene is TRBJ1-1, the V gene TRBV5-1; D is unclear. In germline, CDR1 is SGHRS, CDR2 YFSETQ. Trimming removed 4 bases from V and 0 bases from J, with 13 bases in between. This CDR3 region has 15 residues. DNA of the CDR3: TGCGCCAGCAGCCCCGAGGGCAGGATGAACACTGAAGCTTTCTTT. Translation gives CASSPEGRMNTEAFF.

V gene TRBV19 combines with J gene TRBJ2-2; tentative D call: TRBD1 (6 bases). This CDR3 is built from 15 residues. The V end lost 6 bases, the J end lost 6 bases, and 17 bases lay between the germline ends. Per germline, CDR1 LNHDA and CDR2 SQIVND (reference sequence). CDR3 sequence reads: CASRASGVLAGELFF. In DNA, the CDR3 is TGTGCCAGTAGAGCGTCAGGGGTCTTGGCCGGGGAGCTGTTTTTT.

This rearrangement joins TRBV9 to TRBJ1-6, with TRBD1 identical over 8 bases. This CDR3 has 15 residues. CDR1 and CDR2 (germline): SGDLS, YYNGEE. V dropped 1 base and J dropped 7; count of bases not matched to a gene: 4. This CDR3 is CASSVQGAENSPLHF. Written as DNA, the CDR3 is TGTGCCAGCAGCGTACAGGGGGCGGAAAATTCACCCCTCCACTTT.